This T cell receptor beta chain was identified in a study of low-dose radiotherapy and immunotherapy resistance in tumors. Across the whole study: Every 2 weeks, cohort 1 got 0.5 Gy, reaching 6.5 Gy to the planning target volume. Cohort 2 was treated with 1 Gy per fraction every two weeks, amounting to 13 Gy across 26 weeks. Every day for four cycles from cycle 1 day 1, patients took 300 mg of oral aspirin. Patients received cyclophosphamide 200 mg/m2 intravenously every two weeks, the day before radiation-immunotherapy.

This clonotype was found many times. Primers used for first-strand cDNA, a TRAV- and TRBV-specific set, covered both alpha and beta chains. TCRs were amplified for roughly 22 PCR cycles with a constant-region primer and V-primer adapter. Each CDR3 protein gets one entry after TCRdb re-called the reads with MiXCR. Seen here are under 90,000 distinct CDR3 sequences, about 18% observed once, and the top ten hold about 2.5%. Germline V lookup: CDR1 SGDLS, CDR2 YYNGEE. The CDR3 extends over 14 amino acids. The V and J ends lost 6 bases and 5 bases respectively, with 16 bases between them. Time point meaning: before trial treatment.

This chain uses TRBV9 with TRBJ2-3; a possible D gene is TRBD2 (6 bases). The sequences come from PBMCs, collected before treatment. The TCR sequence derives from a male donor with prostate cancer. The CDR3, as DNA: TGTGCCAGCACGAGGGACTTCAGACTAGATACGCAGTATTTT. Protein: CASTRDFRLDTQYF.